The 13 T cell receptor beta chains reported below all come from one sample, sequenced in a study of control samples from healthy donors and cancer patients. Method: immunoSEQ multiplex PCR; TCRdb's copy keeps in-frame clones and lacks some. Of approximately 98,000 clones in the sample, approximately 82% were seen once. Sample: blood. The receptors originated from a man younger than 30 in good health.

The CDR3 reads CASSEGKQSGQYF. DNA for the CDR3: TGTGCCAGCAGCGAAGGGAAACAAAGCGGCCAGTACTTC. This chain uses TRBV25-1 with TRBJ2-7, with D possibly matching TRBD2 (5 bases). V was shortened by 6 bases and J by 10 bases, with 19 bases between the two germline ends. Germline lookup yields CDR1 MGHDK and CDR2 SYGVNS. The CDR3 is made up of 13 amino acids.

The J gene is TRBJ2-7, the V gene TRBV5-6; no clear D gene. CDR1 SGHDT and CDR2 YYEEEE come from the germline V gene. Trimming left V 5 bases short and J 0 bases short, with 18 bases between. The CDR3 runs to 16 residues. The DNA for the CDR3 is TGTGCCAGCAGACCTCAAGAGCTACCCAGCTCCTACGAGCAGTACTTC. This encodes CASRPQELPSSYEQYF. Filled out from reference TRBV5-6 and TRBJ2-7, the complete variable domain reads DAGVTQSPTHLIKTRGQQVTLRCSPKSGHDTVSWYQQALGQGPQFIFQYYEEEERQRGNFPDRFSGHQFPNYSSELNVNALLLGDSALYLCASRPQELPSSYEQYFGPGTRLTVT.

The chain links TRBV5-3 to TRBJ1-4; 11 bases map to TRBD1. Being an ORF, TRBV5-3 has a function that is uncertain. The CDR3 extends over 16 amino acids. The V gene end was trimmed by 2 bases and the J gene end by 13 bases; junction bases not matched to a gene: 13. CDR3 sequence: CARSLQNRTGGGGLFF. The CDR3 DNA is TGTGCCAGAAGCTTACAGAACAGGACAGGGGGCGGCGGACTGTTTTTT.

The V call is TRBV5-4, the J call TRBJ2-3, with unresolved D. Between the trimmed V and J ends, which lost 6 bases and 2 bases, there was a span of 13 bases. The CDR3 extends over 14 amino acids. Germline assignment: CDR1 SGHNT and CDR2 YYREEE (reference sequence). The DNA of the CDR3 is TGTGCCAGCACCCCGGCTGGAATCACAGATACGCAGTATTTT. Its protein product is CASTPAGITDTQYF. The full variable domain, its missing parts supplied by reference TRBV5-4 and TRBJ2-3, is ETGVTQSPTHLIKTRGQQVTLRCSSQSGHNTVSWYQQALGQGPQFIFQYYREEENGRGNFPPRFSGLQFPNYSSELNVNALELDDSALYLCASTPAGITDTQYFGPGTRLTVL.

Worth noting for this clone: At one of its ends the junction is not consistent with the germline gene, which may arise from a read error. The rearrangement uses TRBV7-7 and TRBJ2-5, with TRBD2 matching over 14 bases. The J call could be wrong; TRBJ2-7 is a better fit for the DNA end. Germline loops: CDR1 SSHAT, CDR2 FNYEAQ (reference sequence). The CDR3 consists of 15 residues. The CDR3 protein is CASSPGLAGAYEQYF. The CDR3 DNA is TGTGCTAGCAGCCCGGGACTAGCGGGGGCCTACGAGCAGTACTTC.

This chain uses TRBV5-1 with TRBJ2-3; TRBD2 aligns across 8 bases. Germline-derived CDR1 and CDR2 are SGHRS and YFSETQ. The CDR3 is 14 amino acids. With V trimmed by 7 bases and J by 1 base, 5 bases remained unmatched. The CDR3 bases are TGCGCCAGCCGTAGCGGGGCGGGCACAGATACGCAGTATTTT. Protein: CASRSGAGTDTQYF.

V and J are TRBV9 and TRBJ1-1, with 7 nucleotides matching TRBD1. The CDR3 has 14 residues. Germline-derived CDR1 and CDR2 are SGDLS and YYNGEE. V lost 4 bases to trimming and J lost 4 bases; unmatched junction nucleotides: 7. In DNA, the CDR3 is TGTGCCAGCAGCCCCCGGACAGGTTCCACTGAAGCTTTCTTT. Encoded protein: CASSPRTGSTEAFF.

This clone is a singleton in its sample. The J gene is TRBJ2-2, the V gene TRBV9, with D possibly TRBD2 on 7 matching bases. The V gene's germline CDR1 is SGDLS and CDR2 YYNGEE. Trimming pared 0 bases from V and 4 bases from J, leaving 13 bases between. The CDR3 covers 16 residues. CDR3 region: CASSVESRGGTGELFF. The CDR3 nucleotides read TGTGCCAGCAGCGTAGAGTCTAGGGGGGGCACCGGGGAGCTGTTTTTT.

The chain carries TRBV9 and TRBJ2-3; 7 nucleotides align to TRBD2. This CDR3 is built from 14 residues. CDR1 is SGDLS and CDR2 is YYNGEE in the germline V gene. V trimming: 3 bases; J trimming: 1 base; junction bases outside the gene matches: 2. The CDR3 DNA reads TGTGCCAGCAGCGAACGGGGGGGCACAGATACGCAGTATTTT. The encoded protein is CASSERGGTDTQYF. The variable domain in full, with the rest retrieved from reference TRBV9 and TRBJ2-3, is DSGVTQTPKHLITATGQRVTLRCSPRSGDLSVYWYQQSLDQGLQFLIQYYNGEERAKGNILERFSAQQFPDLHSELNLSSLELGDSALYFCASSERGGTDTQYFGPGTRLTVL.

In nucleotides, the CDR3 is TGTGCCAGCAGAGCCCAGGGGGAACAGTTCTTC. It translates to CASRAQGEQFF. The rearrangement uses TRBV7-6 and TRBJ2-1; 7 bases fit TRBD1. In germline, CDR1 is SGHVS, CDR2 FNYEAQ. The CDR3 covers 11 residues. The J segment lost 13 bases and the V segment lost 6 bases, leaving 6 bases of the junction unmatched.

By sample share, this clone is medium-sized. The chain is built from TRBV19 and TRBJ1-2; the D gene is possibly TRBD1 (5 bases). Germline values: CDR1 LNHDA, CDR2 SQIVND (reference sequence). The CDR3 runs 15 residues. The germline V and J ends were trimmed by 7 bases and 4 bases, with 19 bases remaining between them. CDR3 amino acids: CASNTGGGASYGYTF. For the CDR3, the DNA is TGTGCCAGTAACACAGGTGGAGGGGCAAGCTATGGCTACACCTTC. Filled out from reference TRBV19 and TRBJ1-2, the complete variable domain reads DGGITQSPKYLFRKEGQNVTLSCEQNLNHDAMYWYRQDPGQGLRLIYYSQIVNDFQKGDIAEGYSVSREKKESFPLTVTSAQKNPTAFYLCASNTGGGASYGYTFGSGTRLTVV.

This clone appeared once. The gene calls are TRBV5-5 and TRBJ2-7, with D possibly being TRBD1 (5 bases). The V end was cut by 4 bases, the J end by 3 bases, with 11 bases between. CDR1 SGHKS and CDR2 YYEKEE come from the germline V gene (reference sequence). This CDR3 has 13 residues. The CDR3 is CASSPTEIYEQYF. Here the CDR3 DNA reads TGTGCCAGCAGCCCGACAGAAATCTACGAGCAGTACTTC.

The CDR3 is CASSFAGRATEAFF. For the CDR3, the DNA is TGTGCCAGCAGTTTTGCGGGCAGGGCCACTGAAGCTTTCTTT. This sequence joins TRBV28 and TRBJ1-1; the D gene is possibly TRBD1 (5 bases). The CDR3 contains 14 residues. CDR1 is MDHEN and CDR2 is SYDVKM in the germline V gene. V lost 3 bases to trimming and J lost 4 bases, with 12 bases between them.